This T cell receptor (beta chain) was captured in a study of cytomegalovirus exposure and HLA in healthy donors. With 60 Vbeta and 13 Jbeta primers, the PCR was carried out. Here immunoSEQ multiplex PCR was the method, and the copy in TCRdb shows in-frame clones only, minus some. The sample has around 150,000 clones; under 70% are singletons. This CDR3 spans 13 amino acids. Per the germline V gene, CDR1 is SGHKS and CDR2 is YYEKEE (reference sequence). Trimming cost V 0 bases and J 4 bases, with 5 bases left between them. This chain uses TRBV5-5 with TRBJ1-3, with D hard to call. Sequenced sample: PBMCs. This receptor was obtained from a man aged 30 to 39 in good health and CMV-seropositive. The DNA for the CDR3 is TGTGCCAGCAGCTTGGCCGCGGGAAACACCATATATTTT. Translating gives CASSLAAGNTIYF.